This T cell receptor (beta chain) was sequenced in a study of cytomegalovirus exposure and HLA in healthy donors (dated by TCRdb to about 2017). Broadly, across the study: A later analysis indicated that the 120 validation repertoires were generated on the platform also employed for the 700 or so repertoires of the first cohort. To predict cytomegalovirus infection status, the study combined high-throughput TCR immunosequencing, statistical association of individual TCRs with disease status, and machine learning. The study aimed to test whether signatures of past pathogen exposure could be identified by cataloging public T cell receptors. Along with the approximately 700-subject first cohort, a separate validation cohort of around 120 different subjects was used. On the study overall, not on this receptor specifically: A total of 164 TCR beta chains were listed by the study as associated with cytomegalovirus. A few of the identified cytomegalovirus-associated TCR beta chains were confirmed in vitro to be specific for cytomegalovirus antigens. A later analysis had no HLA typing for the validation cohort, so co-occurrence there was scored across all 110 or so repertoires. It was suggested by the authors that the approach could potentially be generalized to other disease states and immunological phenotypes. Subsequent analysis determined that TCRs grouped into clusters in the first cohort also showed a tendency toward co-occurrence across the 90 to 150 validation repertoires, and 94% of cluster scores exceeded 0. In both the original and validation cohorts, the classifier was reported to diagnose cytomegalovirus status with high specificity and sensitivity. Across donors, most TCR sequences were observed very rarely, whereas some public TCRs were present in many individuals.

The donors were included in the validation cohort of approximately 130 subjects, a group kept apart from the roughly 730-subject first cohort. Remarks on this clone: Its antigen is unknown. One base away there is no much larger clone; base qualities are not given.

Receptors were amplified or captured by the immunoSEQ multiplex PCR assay. Under the source paper's analysis protocol: A statistical classification framework was built to diagnose cytomegalovirus status from the catalog of TCR beta chain sequences. Imported from immuneACCESS, the table was reduced by TCRdb to in-frame sequences with V and J called. These copies leave out some clones; in studies compared against another copy, an unresolved V gene accounts for under half, and the cause of the remainder is not known. Clone size and the V and J calls come from that table; the DNA yielded D and trimming. The sample table lists 250,000 to 300,000 clones, 86% of them with a count of one. The ten largest clones add up to 1% of the sample. The germline V gene (reference sequence) supplies CDR1 SEHNR and CDR2 FQNEAQ. The CDR3 numbers 15 residues from cysteine through phenylalanine. Only CDR3 DNA remains: 45 bases, in frame from the first base. V is pared back by 2 bases and J by 6 bases, with 13 bases lying between the germline termini.

Sequencing was done on a sample of PBMCs. Recombination joined TRBV7-9 with TRBJ1-4; a tentative D call is TRBD1 (6 bases match). The receptor was isolated from a woman aged 18-35 years in good health and CMV-seronegative. The DNA sequence is given as TGTGCCAGCAGCTTAAATCAGGGGTCCCATGAAAAACTGTTTTTT. Its translation reads: CASSLNQGSHEKLFF.